The source of this T cell receptor (beta chain) is a study of blood T cell repertoires in COVID-19. Study details: Donors in the United States, Italy and Spain gave samples during acute or convalescent COVID-19.

Sequencing was performed with immunoSEQ multiplex PCR; in TCRdb, only in-frame clones are kept and a portion is missing. The profile shows fewer than 20,000 clones, approximately 85% of them singletons. The CDR3 spans 14 residues. CDR1 and CDR2 from the germline V gene are ENHRY and SYGVKD. J was trimmed by 11 bases and V by 7 bases; bases with no gene match: 8. This clonotype was sampled from a human donor with active COVID-19. The donor label of this sample is uncertain. The chain links TRBV10-3 to TRBJ1-6; 10 positions agree with TRBD1. The sequenced material came from peripheral blood. CDR3 in DNA: TGTGCCATCACCGGAGACAGGGGGCGTGCACCCCTCCACTTT. This gives the protein CAITGDRGRAPLHF.